This TCR beta chain was sequenced for a study of memory CD4+ T cells and cytomegalovirus serostatus. The sort gate was single viable CD3+CD4+CD8-CD45RO+ cells for memory CD4+ T cells. CD4+ T cells were isolated by positive magnetic selection. V lost 2 bases and J 0 bases, leaving 11 bases between the germline ends. CDR1 is GTSNPN and CDR2 is SVGIG in the germline V gene (reference sequence). The CDR3 has 15 residues. In the original workflow: After removing out-of-frame reads, around 2,000,000 distinct TCRbeta sequences remained. Generated by immunoSEQ multiplex PCR, the TCRdb table keeps only in-frame clones and is missing some. That table supplies the V and J calls and clone size; D and trimming were determined from the DNA. The data show 45,000 to 65,000 clones, about 73% seen once. As for this clone: As yet, its antigen is unknown.

Overall study results and limits: Median bootstrapped AUC for CMV status was about 0.94 originally, around 0.91 US-trained.

Specimen: memory CD4+ T cells from blood. This receptor was obtained from an adult in good health and CMV-seronegative. The chain is built from TRBV30 and TRBJ1-3; D is perhaps TRBD1 (6 bases). The CDR3 reads CAWSPTGSSGNTIYF. In DNA, the CDR3 is TGTGCCTGGAGTCCTACAGGGAGCTCTGGAAACACCATATATTTT.